Each of the 22 T cell receptor beta chains below was sequenced from the same sample in a study of technical replicates of blood from a few donors. TCRdb's copy holds only in-frame clones and misses some; the assay was immunoSEQ multiplex PCR. The data contain around 100,000 clones, about 94% of them singletons. Sequences were obtained from T cells isolated from PBMCs. These TCRs come from a human donor in good health.

The rearrangement joins TRBV19 to TRBJ2-7; 9 bases map to TRBD2. V was clipped by 1 base and J by 1 base; unmatched bases: 5. The CDR3 totals 16 residues. In germline, CDR1 is LNHDA, CDR2 SQIVND (reference sequence). The DNA for the CDR3 is TGTGCCAGTAGTATAGGGAGACTAGCGGTATCCTACGAGCAGTACTTC. This sequence encodes CASSIGRLAVSYEQYF.

This rearrangement joins TRBV27 to TRBJ2-7; 10 bases fit TRBD2. The V and J ends lost 2 bases and 4 bases, in that order; junction bases with no gene match: 8. The CDR3 loop spans 16 amino acids. Germline loops: CDR1 MNHEY, CDR2 SMNVEV (reference sequence). The CDR3 DNA reads as TGTGCCAGCAGTTTAATTCCAGCGGGAGGGGGTTACGAGCAGTACTTC. It specifies CASSLIPAGGGYEQYF.

This chain uses TRBV5-1 with TRBJ2-1, with D perhaps matching TRBD1 (6 bases). In germline, CDR1 is SGHRS, CDR2 YFSETQ. With 4 bases removed from V and 9 bases from J, the gap between germline ends came to 23 bases. This CDR3 has 16 amino acids. DNA for the CDR3: TGCGCCAGCAGCCCGGGGTTGCTCTCACAGGGAACTGAGCAGTTCTTC. Its protein is CASSPGLLSQGTEQFF.

This rearrangement joins TRBV27 to TRBJ2-7, with 11 nucleotides matching TRBD2. V lost 6 bases, J lost 4 bases, and 5 bases stayed unmatched. This CDR3 region has 14 residues. Germline lookup yields CDR1 MNHEY and CDR2 SMNVEV (reference sequence). As DNA, the CDR3 is TGTGCCAGCAGGGTAGCGGGAGGGCCATACGAGCAGTACTTC. Translated, it gives CASRVAGGPYEQYF.

The chain uses TRBV7-9 and TRBJ2-1, with 7 positions matching TRBD1. This CDR3 has 13 residues. Germline lookup yields CDR1 SEHNR and CDR2 FQNEAQ (reference sequence). Trimming took 2 bases from V and 10 from J; bases not matched to a gene: 5. CDR3: CASSLLQGNEQFF. The CDR3 DNA is TGTGCCAGCAGCTTACTACAGGGGAACGAGCAGTTCTTC. The full variable domain, rest sourced from reference TRBV7-9 and TRBJ2-1, is DTGVSQNPRHKITKRGQNVTFRCDPISEHNRLYWYRQTLGQGPEFLTYFQNEAQLEKSRLLSDRFSAERPKGSFSTLEIQRTEQGDSAMYLCASSLLQGNEQFFGPGTRLTVL.

Only one count was recorded for this clone. V gene TRBV5-1 combines with J gene TRBJ2-3, with 8 positions matching TRBD2. Germline CDR1 SGHRS, CDR2 YFSETQ. V was pared by 7 bases and J by 5 bases, with 6 bases of the junction left unmatched. This CDR3 region has 13 residues. The CDR3 DNA reads as TGCGCCAGCCAGCGGGAGAGGGGAGATACGCAGTATTTT. It specifies CASQRERGDTQYF.

The V and J genes are TRBV11-2 and TRBJ2-5; D not certain. V shed 3 bases and J shed 8 bases, with 10 bases lying between them. Germline CDR1 SGHAT, CDR2 FQNNGV. This CDR3 comprises 12 residues. CDR3 sequence: CASSFENPTQYF. In DNA form, the CDR3 reads TGTGCCAGCAGCTTCGAGAACCCAACCCAGTACTTC.

V and J are TRBV7-2 and TRBJ1-5; no definite D call. The CDR3 covers 15 residues. CDR1 SGHTA and CDR2 FQGNSA come from the germline V gene. Trimming removed 1 base at V and 0 bases at J, with 7 bases between. CDR3 region: CASSLGLPSNQPQHF. The CDR3, as DNA: TGTGCCAGCAGCTTAGGACTGCCTAGCAATCAGCCCCAGCATTTT.

This chain links TRBV7-9 with TRBJ1-4; 9 bases align to TRBD1. The J segment lost 7 bases and the V segment lost 5 bases, leaving 2 bases of the junction unmatched. This CDR3 has 13 amino acids. From germline, CDR1 is SEHNR and CDR2 FQNEAQ (reference sequence). DNA for the CDR3: TGTGCCAGCAGCAGACAGGGGGTTGAAAAACTGTTTTTT. Residues: CASSRQGVEKLFF.

This chain links TRBV7-9 with TRBJ2-1, with a possible D match to TRBD2 (6 bases). Between the trimmed V and J ends, which lost 4 bases and 6 bases, there was a span of 10 bases. Looked up from germline, CDR1 is SEHNR and CDR2 is FQNEAQ (reference sequence). The length of the CDR3 is 13 residues. CDR3 amino acids: CASSSGLINEQFF. CDR3 coding DNA: TGTGCCAGCAGCTCGGGACTCATCAATGAGCAGTTCTTC.

The V call is TRBV5-4, the J call TRBJ2-5; a weak D match, TRBD1 (5 bases). The germline V and J ends were trimmed by 4 bases and 2 bases, with 18 bases remaining between them. The length of the CDR3 is 16 residues. Germline values: CDR1 SGHNT, CDR2 YYREEE (reference sequence). The chain's CDR3 is CASSDDRPNLQETQYF. The CDR3 coding sequence is TGTGCCAGCAGCGATGACAGACCAAACCTTCAAGAGACCCAGTACTTC.

The rearrangement joins TRBV4-1 to TRBJ2-1; 9 bases are a match to TRBD2. Germline CDR1 and CDR2: MGHRA and YSYEKL. The CDR3 runs 17 residues. With 1 base clipped from V and 5 bases from J, the junction kept 9 bases outside the gene matches. This CDR3 reads CASSQVISGRSNNEQFF. CDR3 coding DNA: TGCGCCAGCAGCCAAGTTATTAGCGGGAGATCTAACAATGAGCAGTTCTTC.

V usage is TRBV7-9 and J usage is TRBJ2-3, with 10 bases lining up with TRBD2. The germline V gene encodes CDR1 SEHNR and CDR2 FQNEAQ (reference sequence). This CDR3 region has 14 residues. The V and J ends lost 4 bases and 3 bases, in that order; junction bases with no gene match: 1. In DNA, the CDR3 is TGTGCCAGCAGCTCTAGCGGGAGAACAGATACGCAGTATTTT. Translated, it gives CASSSSGRTDTQYF.

CDR3 DNA sequence: TGTGCCAGTAGTATAGGGCACAGGGAGTTGTACGAGCAGTACTTC. Protein sequence: CASSIGHRELYEQYF. The genes are TRBV19 and TRBJ2-7, with D possibly being TRBD1 (6 bases). The germline V and J ends were trimmed by 1 base and 4 bases, with 14 bases remaining between them. From germline, CDR1 is LNHDA and CDR2 SQIVND (reference sequence). The CDR3 is 15 amino acids.

This chain connects TRBV28 to TRBJ2-7; perhaps TRBD2 as D (6 bases). The germline V gene has CDR1 MDHEN and CDR2 SYDVKM. The CDR3 spans 14 residues. V lost 8 bases and J lost 4, with 18 bases in between. The CDR3 coding sequence is TGTGCCAGCCTGGGACTGTATCGAAAGTACGAGCAGTACTTC. The encoded protein is CASLGLYRKYEQYF. The full variable domain, completed using reference TRBV28 and TRBJ2-7, is DVKVTQSSRYLVKRTGEKVFLECVQDMDHENMFWYRQDPGLGLRLIYFSYDVKMKEKGDIPEGYSVSREKKERFSLILESASTNQTSMYLCASLGLYRKYEQYFGPGTRLTVT.

This clone was counted between two and nine times. The chain couples TRBV4-1 to TRBJ2-7; D is uncertain. Germline CDR1 and CDR2: MGHRA and YSYEKL. Deletions cut 0 bases from V and 3 bases from J, with 12 bases between. CDR3 size: 15 residues. The DNA for the CDR3 is TGCGCCAGCAGCCAAGATCGTTGGCAGAACTACGAGCAGTACTTC. It translates to CASSQDRWQNYEQYF.

This rearrangement joins TRBV7-6 to TRBJ1-1; 7 positions match TRBD1. V was pared by 2 bases and J by 4 bases, with 7 bases of the junction left unmatched. The CDR3 totals 15 residues. Germline-derived CDR1 and CDR2 are SGHVS and FNYEAQ. CDR3 coding DNA: TGTGCCAGCAGCTTAATAGGGGGCGCCGGCACTGAAGCTTTCTTT. Protein: CASSLIGGAGTEAFF.

This clone was observed a handful of times. The genes are TRBV20-1 and TRBJ1-1; 7 bases fit TRBD1. CDR3 length: 11 residues. Looked up from germline, CDR1 is DFQATT and CDR2 is SNEGSKA (reference sequence). CDR3 loop: CMGTVNTEAFF. The CDR3 DNA follows: TGCATGGGGACAGTAAACACTGAAGCTTTCTTT.

The chain couples TRBV15 to TRBJ2-5, with TRBD1 identical over 8 bases. Per germline, CDR1 LNHNV and CDR2 YYDKDF (reference sequence). Trimming took 3 bases from V and 4 from J; bases not matched to a gene: 1. The CDR3 length is 13 residues. CDR3 residues: CATSRDRAETQYF. The CDR3 DNA is TGTGCCACCAGCAGGGACAGGGCAGAGACCCAGTACTTC.

The V gene is TRBV6-5, the J gene TRBJ1-1, with D possibly matching TRBD1 (6 bases). Germline V gene data show CDR1 as MNHEY and CDR2 as SVGAGI. The CDR3 contains 15 residues. Trimming cost V 6 bases and J 5 bases, with 19 bases left between them. CDR3 nucleotides: TGTGCCAGCAGATGGGAATCGGGGGGCGGAACTGAAGCTTTCTTT. It yields the protein CASRWESGGGTEAFF.

The gene calls are TRBV19 and TRBJ2-7; 8 bases align to TRBD1. This CDR3 comprises 14 residues. The junction had 6 bases not matched to a gene; V was cut back by 5 bases and J by 3 bases. Germline CDR1 is LNHDA and CDR2 is SQIVND (reference sequence). CDR3 bases: TGTGCCAGTAGTTCCCCCGACAGGGGCTACGAGCAGTACTTC. Its translation: CASSSPDRGYEQYF.

The chain couples TRBV10-3 to TRBJ2-5; possibly TRBD1 for D (5 bases). The CDR3 totals 13 residues. V shed 0 bases and J shed 9 bases, with 11 bases lying between them. The germline CDR1 and CDR2 sequences are ENHRY and SYGVKD. CDR3 protein: CAISESTTRAQYF. In DNA, the CDR3 is TGTGCCATCAGTGAGTCGACAACCAGGGCCCAGTACTTC.